The next 25 T cell receptor beta chains were all read from a single sample in a study of T cell responses to AZD1222 COVID-19 vaccine. Sequencing was performed with immunoSEQ multiplex PCR; in TCRdb, only in-frame clones are kept and a portion is missing. The sample has around 95,000 clones, around 90% seen once. The specimen comprised peripheral blood, sampled on day 0 of AZD1222 vaccination. Source of these receptors: an adult in good health.

This sequence joins TRBV7-3 and TRBJ2-1; 9 nucleotides match TRBD1. CDR3 length: 16 amino acids. Looked up from germline, CDR1 is SGHTA and CDR2 is FQGTGA. V shed 4 bases and J 7 bases; nucleotides not matched to a gene: 11. CDR3 protein: CASSSYPGQGLNEQFF. CDR3 nucleotides: TGTGCCAGCAGCTCTTATCCGGGACAGGGCCTAAATGAGCAGTTCTTC.

This clone was seen a single time. The chain couples TRBV5-4 to TRBJ1-2; D uncertain. Germline V lookup: CDR1 SGHNT, CDR2 YYREEE (reference sequence). The germline V and J ends were trimmed by 3 bases and 0 bases, with 9 bases remaining between them. The CDR3 runs to 14 residues. This CDR3 is CASSSVVSNYGYTF. Written as DNA, the CDR3 is TGTGCCAGCAGCTCGGTCGTGTCTAACTATGGCTACACCTTC.

V and J are TRBV19 and TRBJ2-2; possibly TRBD2 for D (6 bases). Germline values: CDR1 LNHDA, CDR2 SQIVND (reference sequence). Trimming shortened V by 5 bases and J by 1 base, and 8 bases separated the two germline ends. The CDR3 is 14 amino acids. CDR3 protein: CASSPGLNTGELFF. CDR3 in DNA: TGTGCCAGTAGTCCGGGACTGAACACCGGGGAGCTGTTTTTT.

The chain joins TRBV28 to TRBJ1-4; D gene unclear. The CDR3 has 14 residues. The ends were cut back, 3 bases at V and 1 base at J, with 6 bases in the middle. Germline V gene lookup returns CDR1 MDHEN and CDR2 SYDVKM. The CDR3 region is CASSFRGTNEKLFF. CDR3 sequence (DNA): TGTGCCAGCAGTTTCCGGGGAACTAATGAAAAACTGTTTTTT.

The rearrangement links TRBV6-2 or TRBV6-3 to TRBJ2-1; 11 bases fit TRBD2. Germline V CDR1 and CDR2: MNHEY, SVGEGT. After removal of 0 bases from V and 5 bases from J, the junction contained 6 bases not matched to a gene. The CDR3 is 17 amino acids. Here the CDR3 reads CASSYSSVAGGDNEQFF. CDR3 DNA: TGTGCCAGCAGTTACTCATCGGTAGCGGGAGGGGACAATGAGCAGTTCTTC.

The chain combines TRBV4-2 with TRBJ2-7; 11 nucleotides match TRBD1. Germline V gene sequence: CDR1 LGHNA, CDR2 YNFKEQ. The CDR3 runs to 16 residues. V lost 2 bases to trimming and J lost 5 bases; unmatched junction nucleotides: 8. CDR3 sequence (DNA): TGTGCCAGCAGCCAATTTCCGGGACAGGGGGGTAACGAGCAGTACTTC. Amino acids: CASSQFPGQGGNEQYF.

V and J are TRBV6-2 or TRBV6-3 and TRBJ1-1; no clear D. Germline V gene sequence: CDR1 MNHEY, CDR2 SVGEGT. The CDR3 covers 15 residues. Trimming shortened V by 0 bases and J by 3 bases, and 11 bases separated the two germline ends. CDR3 nucleotide sequence: TGTGCCAGCAGTTACTCCGCCAGGCAATACACTGAAGCTTTCTTT. Amino acids: CASSYSARQYTEAFF.

The V and J genes are TRBV6-1 and TRBJ1-2; D gene ambiguous. From germline, CDR1 is MNHNS and CDR2 SASEGT. The CDR3 extends over 15 amino acids. V gave up 0 bases and J gave up 4 bases, with 12 bases separating them. The CDR3 spells CASSEAAGTLYGYTF. The CDR3 bases are TGTGCCAGCAGTGAAGCGGCGGGCACGCTCTATGGCTACACCTTC.

The chain uses TRBV28 and TRBJ2-7; 11 nucleotides align to TRBD2. The CDR3 runs 15 residues. Germline V gene sequence: CDR1 MDHEN, CDR2 SYDVKM. V lost 4 bases to trimming and J lost 2 bases; unmatched junction nucleotides: 4. The CDR3 DNA follows: TGTGCCAGCAGTTCTGTAGCGGGAGGGACCTACGAGCAGTACTTC. It codes for CASSSVAGGTYEQYF.

The genes are TRBV5-1 and TRBJ2-5; D not resolved. CDR1 is SGHRS, CDR2 YFSETQ, per germline. CDR3 size: 14 residues. V was shortened by 0 bases and J by 3 bases, with 9 bases between the two germline ends. CDR3 sequence reads: CASSLGPNKETQYF. CDR3 in DNA: TGCGCCAGCAGCTTGGGGCCTAACAAAGAGACCCAGTACTTC.

This clone showed up just a few times. This chain links TRBV6-2 or TRBV6-3 with TRBJ1-5; D uncertain. CDR3 length: 15 amino acids. Germline-derived CDR1 and CDR2 are MNHEY and SVGEGT. Deletions cut 5 bases from V and 6 bases from J, with 17 bases between. This CDR3 reads CASSRVGPEAQPQHF. CDR3 DNA sequence: TGTGCCAGCAGTCGAGTAGGACCTGAGGCTCAGCCCCAGCATTTT.

The chain uses TRBV30 and TRBJ1-2, with no clear D. V was trimmed by 4 bases and J by 1 base, leaving 10 bases between them. This CDR3 region has 13 residues. Germline CDR1 GTSNPN, CDR2 SVGIG (reference sequence). CDR3 coding DNA: TGTGCCTGGAAGATCGTGGGTAACTATGGCTACACCTTC. Translated: CAWKIVGNYGYTF. Supplemented by reference TRBV30 and TRBJ1-2, the full variable domain reads SQTIHQWPATLVQPVGSPLSLECTVEGTSNPNLYWYRQAAGRGLQLLFYSVGIGQISSEVPQNLSASRPQDRQFILSSKKLLLSDSGFYLCAWKIVGNYGYTFGSGTRLTVV.

This clone appeared a single time. CDR3 bases: TGTGCCACCCATCCCAGGAGAGGGGGCTCTAGGAACACTGAAGCTTTCTTT. It encodes CATHPRRGGSRNTEAFF. The V call is TRBV19, the J call TRBJ1-1; TRBD1 agrees at 7 bases. The V gene's germline CDR1 is LNHDA and CDR2 SQIVND (reference sequence). J was trimmed by 1 base and V by 10 bases; bases with no gene match: 18. This CDR3 is 17 amino acids long.

This chain uses TRBV9 with TRBJ2-1; the match to TRBD2 covers 12 bases. Germline trimming cut 4 bases from V and 1 base from J; bases unmatched to any gene: 3. The V gene's germline CDR1 is SGDLS and CDR2 YYNGEE. The CDR3 loop spans 16 amino acids. The CDR3 is CASSPGLAGSYNEQFF. The DNA of the CDR3 is TGTGCCAGCAGCCCTGGACTAGCGGGATCCTACAATGAGCAGTTCTTC.

The V gene is TRBV10-3, the J gene TRBJ2-7; D might be TRBD1 or TRBD2, each matching 5 bases. The CDR3 is 13 residues long. V was clipped by 3 bases and J by 11 bases, with 17 bases between them. The V gene's germline CDR1 is ENHRY and CDR2 SYGVKD. Written as DNA, the CDR3 is TGTGCCATCAGTGATCGGCTACCGTTGGGGGAGTACTTC. Its translation: CAISDRLPLGEYF.

The chain is built from TRBV6-5 and TRBJ1-2; D is uncertain. The CDR3 contains 14 residues. V lost 3 bases, J lost 6 bases, and 14 bases lay in between. The germline gives CDR1 MNHEY, CDR2 SVGAGI. The CDR3 DNA sequence: TGTGCCAGCAGTTATCGGACCTTTCGGGATGGCTACACCTTC. Translated: CASSYRTFRDGYTF.

The V gene is TRBV7-2, the J gene TRBJ2-2, with 9 nucleotides matching TRBD2. The CDR3 length is 17 residues. The germline gives CDR1 SGHTA, CDR2 FQGNSA. J lost 6 bases, V lost 5 bases, and 13 bases had no gene match. The CDR3 DNA is TGTGCCAGCAGCCCCCGTTTCGGCGCGGGAGGGCCCGGGGAGCTGTTTTTT. Its protein product is CASSPRFGAGGPGELFF.

The chain has TRBV7-9 and TRBJ2-7; 9 nucleotides agree with TRBD2. There are 15 residues in the CDR3. CDR1 and CDR2 from the germline V gene are SEHNR and FQNEAQ (reference sequence). The V segment lost 4 bases and the J segment 5 bases; nucleotides outside the gene matches: 9. This CDR3 reads CASSSRAGGPDEQYF. The CDR3, as DNA: TGTGCCAGCAGCTCCCGCGCGGGAGGGCCTGACGAGCAGTACTTC.

The gene calls are TRBV16 and TRBJ2-3; D is undetermined. The CDR3 is 15 residues long. With 0 bases removed from V and 2 bases from J, the gap between germline ends came to 9 bases. Germline CDR1 and CDR2: KGHSY and FQNENV. The CDR3 here is CASSQSRTFTDTQYF. The DNA of the CDR3 is TGTGCCAGCAGCCAATCGCGTACATTCACAGATACGCAGTATTTT.

The chain couples TRBV4-1 to TRBJ2-3; TRBD1 matches 7 bases. This CDR3 is built from 14 residues. V shed 2 bases and J 4 bases; nucleotides not matched to a gene: 3. CDR1 is MGHRA, CDR2 YSYEKL, per germline. In DNA, the CDR3 is TGCGCCAGCAGCCAAAAACAGGGGCCAGATACGCAGTATTTT. Its protein is CASSQKQGPDTQYF.

The chain links TRBV19 to TRBJ2-7; D is ambiguous. Germline V CDR1 and CDR2: LNHDA, SQIVND (reference sequence). The CDR3 spans 14 residues. V was pared by 1 base and J by 2 bases, with 9 bases between. CDR3 bases: TGTGCCAGTAGTATAGGGAGAGTACCCTACGAGCAGTACTTC. Its translation: CASSIGRVPYEQYF.

This clone was observed a single time. The V and J genes are TRBV25-1 and TRBJ2-2; D not resolved. V lost 8 bases and J lost 5, with 9 bases in between. The CDR3 contains 12 residues. Germline CDR1 MGHDK, CDR2 SYGVNS. The CDR3 bases are TGTGCCAGCGAGGTGGCAACCGGGGAGCTGTTTTTT. Residues: CASEVATGELFF.

The chain joins TRBV13 to TRBJ2-7, with 7 nucleotides matching TRBD1. J lost 7 bases, V lost 5 bases, and 14 bases had no gene match. CDR1 is PRHDT and CDR2 is FYEKMQ in the germline V gene (reference sequence). The CDR3 contains 15 residues. CDR3 coding DNA: TGTGCCAGCAGCCCCTTCAGGGGGTCTATGAGGGAGCAGTACTTC. Residues: CASSPFRGSMREQYF.

The chain links TRBV11-2 to TRBJ2-5, with 7 bases lining up with TRBD1. The germline gives CDR1 SGHAT, CDR2 FQNNGV. With V trimmed by 5 bases and J by 5 bases, 11 bases remained unmatched. This CDR3 is 15 amino acids long. The CDR3 DNA follows: TGTGCCAGCAGCCGGACTTTACAGGGGTTGGAGACCCAGTACTTC. Its protein is CASSRTLQGLETQYF.

This clone showed up just once. The rearrangement uses TRBV19 and TRBJ1-5; D is uncertain. With 9 bases removed from V and 4 bases from J, the gap between germline ends came to 13 bases. This CDR3 has 13 amino acids. In germline, CDR1 is LNHDA, CDR2 SQIVND (reference sequence). The CDR3 spells CASRWSLNQPQHF. The DNA for the CDR3 is TGTGCCAGCCGATGGAGCCTTAATCAGCCCCAGCATTTT.